The subject of this entry is one T cell receptor beta chain. The target antigen is unknown. Method: immunoSEQ multiplex PCR; TCRdb's copy keeps in-frame clones and lacks some. The sample records around 33,000 clones, approximately 79% being singletons. This sample stems from a study of STAT5B mutations in CD4+ large granular lymphocyte leukemia. As for the study in general: Among healthy donors, a particular HLA allele went with more CDR3 'QG' motifs. General study points: About 24% of private leukemic clonotypes occurred rarely in other patients' non-leukemic repertoires.

The CDR3 is 14 amino acids. The V gene end was trimmed by 4 bases and the J gene end by 8 bases; junction bases not matched to a gene: 8. CDR1 and CDR2 from the germline V gene are SGHRS and YFSETQ. The rearrangement uses TRBV5-1 and TRBJ2-2; 7 nucleotides agree with TRBD1. This receptor was obtained from a human donor in good health. Sequencing used CD4+ T cells from blood buffy coats. The CDR3 sequence: CASSTGQVTGELFF. Written as DNA, the CDR3 is TGCGCCAGCAGCACCGGACAGGTCACTGGGGAGCTGTTTTTT.